The rows below give T cell receptor beta chains drawn from one sample of a study of spatial heterogeneity in lung cancer. TCRdb re-called the 5' RACE reads with MiXCR, one entry per CDR3 protein. The table includes some 13,000 distinct CDR3 sequences, around 3.8% detected once. The sample here was lung tumor tissue, taken at surgery. The receptor set was obtained from a male donor with early-stage non-small cell lung cancer. The CDR3 runs from the conserved cysteine through the conserved F or W. A D gene is named only where the DNA matches it firmly. Clone size is stated in some rows and not others, as once, few, many or a class when expanded.

v_call	d_call	clone_size	j_call	cdr3_nt	cdr3_aa
TRBV6-2/TRBV6-3	-	many	TRBJ1-1	TGTGCCAGCTCGGACTTGAACACTGAAGCTTTCTTT	CASSDLNTEAFF
TRBV4-1	TRBD2	-	TRBJ2-7	TGCGCCAGCAGCCAAGATCCGAGGACTAGCCTCTACGAGCAGTACTTC	CASSQDPRTSLYEQYF
TRBV10-3	-	many	TRBJ2-7	TGTGCCATCAGTGAGGACGCCTACGAGCAGTACTTC	CAISEDAYEQYF
TRBV6-1	TRBD1	many	TRBJ2-3	TGTGCCAGCAGTATGGGACAGGGGTATAGTACAGATACGCAGTATTTT	CASSMGQGYSTDTQYF
TRBV6-5	TRBD2	many	TRBJ2-3	TGTGCCAGCAGTTACGGTATCACTAGCGGGAGTCGTACGCAGTATTTT	CASSYGITSGSRTQYF
TRBV12-3/TRBV12-4	TRBD1	-	TRBJ1-5	TGTGCCAGCAGTACCATTAGGGGGGACAGGGTGATGGGCAATCAGCCCCAGCATTTT	CASSTIRGDRVMGNQPQHF
TRBV20-1	TRBD1	medium-sized	TRBJ1-5	TGCAGTGCTAGTGGACAGGGGGCTTCGGATCAGCCCCAGCATTTT	CSASGQGASDQPQHF
TRBV7-8	-	medium-sized	TRBJ1-1	TGTGCCAGCAGCTTATTTTATCCGAACACTGAAGCTTTCTTT	CASSLFYPNTEAFF
TRBV2	-	many	TRBJ1-3	TGTGCCAGCAGCGTCGTATCCTCTGGAAACACCATATATTTT	CASSVVSSGNTIYF
TRBV20-1	-	many	TRBJ2-5	TGCAGTGCTCCGAGGGGGGATGGGGCAGAGACCCAGTACTTC	CSAPRGDGAETQYF
TRBV2	-	few	TRBJ1-6	TGTGCCAGCAGGGGGGGTCTGTCCCGCAATTCACCCCTCCACTTT	CASRGGLSRNSPLHF